This T cell receptor beta chain appears in the sequencing data of a study of siplizumab effects on memory and regulatory T cells. Study results and caveats: Just a small share of alloreactive clones was traced back to unstimulated subsets. No functional test confirmed suppression by proliferating siplizumab-culture Tregs. Naive T cells were seen as more diverse than memory cells and as major alloresponse contributors.

Comment on this clone: Its antigen is still unknown.

Sequencing used immunoSEQ multiplex PCR; TCRdb keeps in-frame clones, though not all of them. The sample lists tens of thousands of clones; around 96% were seen once. Germline-derived CDR1 and CDR2 are MGHRA and YSYEKL. The CDR3 loop spans 17 amino acids. With V trimmed by 3 bases and J by 5 bases, 6 bases remained unmatched. The V and J genes are TRBV4-1 and TRBJ2-3; 15 bases map to TRBD2. The specimen sequenced was naive CD8+ T cells sorted from blood. The clonotype originates from a human donor in good health. CDR3 amino acids: CASSQVGLAGGGDTQYF. Written as DNA, the CDR3 is TGCGCCAGCAGCCAGGTCGGACTAGCGGGGGGGGGAGATACGCAGTATTTT.